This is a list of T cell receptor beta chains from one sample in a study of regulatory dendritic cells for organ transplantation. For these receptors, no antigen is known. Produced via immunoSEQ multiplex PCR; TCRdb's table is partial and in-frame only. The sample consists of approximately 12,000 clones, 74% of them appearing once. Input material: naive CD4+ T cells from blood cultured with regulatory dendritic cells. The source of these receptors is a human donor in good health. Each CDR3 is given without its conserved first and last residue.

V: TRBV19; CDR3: ASSRGQGTNEQF
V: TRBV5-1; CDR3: ASSLGTSGQETQY
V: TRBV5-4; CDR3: ASSWTYNEQF
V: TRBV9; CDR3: ASSVVGGQNTGELF
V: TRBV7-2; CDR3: ASSLARGYQETQY
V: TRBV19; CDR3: ASSLRQAQETQY
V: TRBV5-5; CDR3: ASSPRIQGMRGYEQY
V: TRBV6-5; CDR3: ASRRLSGGDDEQF
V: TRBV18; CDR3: ASSSQPLLAGGGITDTQY
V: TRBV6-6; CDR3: ASRPLAGGRADTQY
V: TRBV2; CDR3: ASREDRSLPGPQY
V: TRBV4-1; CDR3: ASSQDLTSGTNSYEQY
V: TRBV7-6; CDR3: ASSQRGDTQY
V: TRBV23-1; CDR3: ASSHPWTGGEEKLF
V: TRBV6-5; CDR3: ASKGASGLHVWF
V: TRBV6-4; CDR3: ASSVSQGNTGELF
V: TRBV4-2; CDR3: ASSLGLAGEYEQY
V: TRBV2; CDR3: ASSEGTGGGYT
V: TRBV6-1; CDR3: ASSLGRAGQPQH
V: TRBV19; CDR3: ASSIGVSPLH
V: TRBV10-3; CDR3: AISEGSLGQPQH
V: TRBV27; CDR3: ASSTDRSRNEKLF
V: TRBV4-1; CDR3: ASSQEGGGASYEQY
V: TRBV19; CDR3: ASSASRDSYEQY
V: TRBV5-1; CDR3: ASSFPGDTQY
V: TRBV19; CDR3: ASERGPSSYNEQF
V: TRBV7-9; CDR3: ASSLVAGTDTQY
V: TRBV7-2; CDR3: ASSLVGPGGGYGYT
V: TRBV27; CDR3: ASSFGDRVNSYT
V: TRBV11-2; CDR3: ASSLAAAGGTEAF
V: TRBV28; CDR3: ASSPIPSTGANYGYT
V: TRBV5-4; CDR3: ASSQQGLAGKETQY
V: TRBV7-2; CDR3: ASSVTGEGYYEQY
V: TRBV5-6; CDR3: ASSLRDRITYEQY
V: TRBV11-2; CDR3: ASSFTWSSYNEQF
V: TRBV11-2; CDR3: ASSRQGNTIY
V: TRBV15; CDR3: ATSRPGTGNYEQY
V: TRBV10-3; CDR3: AISERDDEQY
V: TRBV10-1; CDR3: ASSPPGTKNTEAF
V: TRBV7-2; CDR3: ASSLRRGGSSSYEQY
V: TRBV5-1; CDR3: ASSSTQGPTSTDTQY
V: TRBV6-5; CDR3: ASRRTGEPNSPLH
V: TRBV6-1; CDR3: ASTEAGGIGELF
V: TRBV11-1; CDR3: ASSAARTGLNEKLF
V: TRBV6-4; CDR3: ASGEAGIGTGELF
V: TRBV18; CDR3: ASSPGGGNTIY
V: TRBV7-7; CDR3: ASSPPGSTDTQY
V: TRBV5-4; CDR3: ASSPDREQETQY
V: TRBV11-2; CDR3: ASSLSSTSGQPQH
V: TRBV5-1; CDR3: ASSLGHDNEQF
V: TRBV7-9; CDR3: ASRRQGNEKLF
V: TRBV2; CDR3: ASSPGTGDYNEQF
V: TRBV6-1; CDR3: ASRVAGGRNEQF
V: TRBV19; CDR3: ASSFLTSGGPY
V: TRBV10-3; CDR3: AISDKQGLGEQF
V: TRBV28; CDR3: ASSRPPGQGSNPLH
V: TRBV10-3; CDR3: AISGLPSGGATGELF
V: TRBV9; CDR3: ASSVNSVPYNSPLH
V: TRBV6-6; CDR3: ASNAAGGLYEQY
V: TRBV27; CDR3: ASSLTREGINPQH